This is a list of T cell receptor beta chains from one sample in a study of shared clonotypes between healthy human individuals. The assay was immunoSEQ multiplex PCR, and TCRdb's table has in-frame clones only and misses some. The sample has about 1,800,000 clones; approximately 94% are singletons. The sequencing sample was made of naive CD8+ T cells sorted from blood. All receptors come from a man aged 18 to 30 in good health. CDR3s include the opening cysteine and the closing phenylalanine or tryptophan. Each record gives: D gene, J gene, clone size, V gene, CDR3 DNA, CDR3 protein. The D gene is left open where the match is weak. A clone size is listed for some rows: how often the clone was seen (once, few, many), or a class if it is expanded.

- TRBJ1-3 - TRBV6-5 TGTGCCAGCAGTTACGGTCTCGGCTCTGGAAACACCATATATTTT CASSYGLGSGNTIYF
TRBD1 TRBJ2-3 - TRBV7-6 TGTGCCAGCAGCTTAGCGACAGGGGCGGGCACAGATACGCAGTATTTT CASSLATGAGTDTQYF
TRBD1 TRBJ1-1 - TRBV6-5 TGTGCCAGCAGCATAGGGGGCTACACTGAAGCTTTCTTT CASSIGGYTEAFF
- TRBJ2-7 once TRBV18 TGTGCCAGCTCACCTGACAGCAATCCTACCTACGAGCAGTACTTC CASSPDSNPTYEQYF
TRBD2 TRBJ2-5 few TRBV6-1 TGTGCCAGCAGTGAACAACTAGCGGGGGTAGAGACCCAGTACTTC CASSEQLAGVETQYF
- TRBJ1-1 - TRBV6-4 TGTGCCAGCAGTGACGGGTGGGCTGAAGCTTTCTTT CASSDGWAEAFF
- TRBJ2-2 - TRBV5-6 TGTGCCAGCAGCTTAACAATATTCGGGGAGCTGTTTTTT CASSLTIFGELFF
TRBD1 TRBJ1-1 - TRBV19 TGTGCCAGTAGTATCCCGGGCCTTACAGGGGGCACTGAAGCTTTCTTT CASSIPGLTGGTEAFF
- TRBJ2-7 - TRBV28 TGTGCCAGCAGTTTGGGATCGGTTTCCTACGAGCAGTACTTC CASSLGSVSYEQYF
TRBD1 TRBJ2-2 - TRBV29-1 TGCAGCGTTGGGACAGGGAGCCGACCCGGGGAGCTGTTTTTT CSVGTGSRPGELFF
- TRBJ2-6 - TRBV5-4 TGTGCCAGCAGCTTCATGGGATCTGGGGCCAACGTCCTGACTTTC CASSFMGSGANVLTF
- TRBJ2-2 few TRBV5-6 TGTGCCAGCAGCTTGGGGAACACCGGGGAGCTGTTTTTT CASSLGNTGELFF
TRBD1 TRBJ2-7 - TRBV7-6 TGTGCCAGCAGCTTGGACAGGACCTACGAGCAGTACTTC CASSLDRTYEQYF
- TRBJ1-1 - TRBV7-8 TGTGCCAGCAGCCCCGGGGTGGGCATGAACACTGAAGCTTTCTTT CASSPGVGMNTEAFF
- TRBJ2-1 - TRBV9 TGTGCCAGCAGCGTAGGGGGGGAGACCTACAATGAGCAGTTCTTC CASSVGGETYNEQFF
- TRBJ1-4 few TRBV9 TGTGCCAGCAGCGTAGGGGGTGCAACTAATGAAAAACTGTTTTTT CASSVGGATNEKLFF
TRBD1 TRBJ1-2 - TRBV7-9 TGTGCCAGCAGCTTAGTTACAGGGGACTATGGCTACACCTTC CASSLVTGDYGYTF
TRBD1 TRBJ2-7 - TRBV19 TGTGCCAGCACGGGACAGAGATCCTACGAGCAGTACTTC CASTGQRSYEQYF
TRBD1 TRBJ2-7 - TRBV19 TGTGCCAGTAGTATAGGACAGGGTCTAAGGTACGAGCAGTACTTC CASSIGQGLRYEQYF
TRBD2 TRBJ2-5 - TRBV15 TGTGCCACCAGCAACTATAGGACTAGCGAAGAGACCCAGTACTTC CATSNYRTSEETQYF
- TRBJ1-5 - TRBV19 TGTGCCAGTAGTATAGGACCAGTGGAGCCCCAGCATTTT CASSIGPVEPQHF
- TRBJ2-7 - TRBV11-2 TGTGCCAGCAGCGACCTGGGAGGCGAGCAGTACTTC CASSDLGGEQYF
- TRBJ2-7 - TRBV7-6 TGTGCCAGCAGCAAAGACAGTGACCCCACCTACGAGCAGTACTTC CASSKDSDPTYEQYF
- TRBJ1-1 - TRBV28 TGTGCCACCGTCCGGGGTAAGGCTTTCTTT CATVRGKAFF
- TRBJ2-5 - TRBV6-1 TGTGCCAGCACCTTAAGACGAAGACGAGAGACCCAGTACTTC CASTLRRRRETQYF
- TRBJ2-5 - TRBV7-9 TGTGCCAGCAGCTTGTTTCTTGGGGGGCAAGAGACCCAGTACTTC CASSLFLGGQETQYF
- TRBJ2-5 - TRBV5-6 TGTGCCAGCAGCTTGTTGGTCCAGACCCAGTACTTC CASSLLVQTQYF
- TRBJ2-1 once TRBV7-9 TGTGCCAGCAGCTTCGCTAACAATGAGCAGTTCTTC CASSFANNEQFF
- TRBJ1-4 once TRBV7-9 TGTGCCAGCGCGTTAGGGGCGCGGGGGGAGAAACTGTTTTTT CASALGARGEKLFF
TRBD2 TRBJ2-5 once TRBV9 TGTGCCAGCAGCGCTAGGACTAGCGTGGATGTAGAGACCCAGTACTTC CASSARTSVDVETQYF
TRBD2 TRBJ2-1 - TRBV10-2 TGCGCCAGCAGTGAGTCGTCGACTAGCTTAGGGAGTGAGCAGTTCTTC CASSESSTSLGSEQFF
- TRBJ2-7 - TRBV6-6 TGTGCCAGCAGTGCGGAGGGTGGCTACGAGCAGTACTTC CASSAEGGYEQYF
TRBD2 TRBJ2-2 - TRBV10-1 TGCGCCAGCAGTGATGACCGGGAGGGCACCGGGGAGCTGTTTTTT CASSDDREGTGELFF